The 13 T cell receptor beta chains reported below all come from one sample, sequenced in a study of PD-1 blockade in classical Hodgkin lymphoma. The time point is: cycle 4 day 1 (C4D1), after about 6 weeks of nivolumab. Exposure to brentuximab vedotin varied, and each patient had relapsed following autologous stem cell transplantation. Measured with immunoSEQ multiplex PCR; TCRdb has only the in-frame clones, and not every one. The sample carries 28,000 or so clones, approximately 68% recorded once. This specimen was peripheral blood mononuclear cells (PBMCs), taken before the fourth cycle of nivolumab. The receptor source for this set is a human donor with classical Hodgkin lymphoma.

The chain recombines TRBV23-1 with TRBJ1-1; a weak D match, TRBD1 (5 bases). TRBV23-1 is labeled an ORF, and its function is uncertain. V was trimmed by 0 bases and J by 0 bases, leaving 17 bases between them. The CDR3 is made up of 18 amino acids. The CDR3 sequence is CASSQSISTRGLNTEAFF. CDR3 in DNA: TGCGCCAGCAGTCAATCGATCAGTACAAGGGGCTTGAACACTGAAGCTTTCTTT.

This rearrangement joins TRBV2 to TRBJ2-5; 9 nucleotides agree with TRBD1. Germline V lookup: CDR1 SNHLY, CDR2 FYNNEI. The CDR3 consists of 15 residues. V dropped 8 bases and J dropped 2; count of bases not matched to a gene: 9. The CDR3 loop reads CASWGGQGGQETQYF. In nucleotides, the CDR3 is TGTGCCAGCTGGGGGGGACAGGGCGGGCAAGAGACCCAGTACTTC. Drawing the rest from reference TRBV2 and TRBJ2-5, the complete variable domain is EPEVTQTPSHQVTQMGQEVILRCVPISNHLYFYWYRQILGQKVEFLVSFYNNEISEKSEIFDDQFSVERPDGSNFTLKIRSTKLEDSAMYFCASWGGQGGQETQYFGPGTRLLVL.

CDR3 sequence reads: CASSSGTGSSGANVLTF. The CDR3 bases are TGTGCCAGCAGCTCCGGGACAGGGAGCTCTGGGGCCAACGTCCTGACTTTC. The rearrangement links TRBV7-3 to TRBJ2-6, with TRBD1 matching over 9 bases. Germline V gene sequence: CDR1 SGHTA, CDR2 FQGTGA. The junction had 4 bases not matched to a gene; V was cut back by 4 bases and J by 0 bases. The CDR3 covers 17 residues.

This clone was seen a handful of times. The genes are TRBV5-6 and TRBJ2-3; TRBD2 aligns across 8 bases. J was trimmed by 3 bases and V by 2 bases; bases with no gene match: 5. Germline CDR1 and CDR2: SGHDT and YYEEEE. This CDR3 comprises 15 residues. CDR3: CASSLGAGETDTQYF. CDR3 DNA sequence: TGTGCCAGCAGCTTAGGAGCGGGGGAAACAGATACGCAGTATTTT.

The genes are TRBV29-1 and TRBJ2-1; possible D gene TRBD1, 6 bases. V lost 1 base and J lost 15, with 16 bases in between. The germline gives CDR1 SQVTM, CDR2 ANQGSEA. The CDR3 runs to 12 residues. As DNA, the CDR3 is TGCAGCGTTGAAGCGGACAGCCAAATTCGGTTCTTC. It is translated as CSVEADSQIRFF.

The rearrangement links TRBV18 to TRBJ1-3; D remains ambiguous. The CDR3 consists of 16 residues. Trimming left V 3 bases short and J 0 bases short, with 12 bases between. CDR1 KGHSH and CDR2 LQKENI come from the germline V gene. CDR3 in DNA: TGTGCCAGCTCACCGGGCGTGGTGGGCTCTGGAAACACCATATATTTT. Its translation: CASSPGVVGSGNTIYF.

V is TRBV10-3 and J is TRBJ1-2; 10 bases fit TRBD1. The CDR3 is made up of 16 amino acids. Germline V CDR1 and CDR2: ENHRY, SYGVKD. V shed 0 bases and J 7 bases; nucleotides not matched to a gene: 8. CDR3 DNA sequence: TGTGCCATCAGTGAGTCAGGCGAGACAGGGGGCTTTGGCTACACCTTC. Translated, it gives CAISESGETGGFGYTF.

The rearrangement links TRBV7-9 to TRBJ2-5; D is tentatively TRBD1 or TRBD2 (6 bases each). The CDR3 has 13 amino acids. CDR1 is SEHNR and CDR2 is FQNEAQ in the germline V gene (reference sequence). The V and J ends lost 0 bases and 5 bases respectively, with 7 bases between them. DNA of the CDR3: TGTGCCAGCAGCTTAGCCGGGGGCGAGACCCAGTACTTC. Protein sequence: CASSLAGGETQYF.

CDR3 sequence (DNA): TGTGCCAGCAGTTTAGGCGGCACGAACTATGGCTACACCTTC. Protein product: CASSLGGTNYGYTF. The rearrangement uses TRBV28 and TRBJ1-2; D remains ambiguous. The CDR3 totals 14 residues. From germline, CDR1 is MDHEN and CDR2 SYDVKM. The ends were cut back, 2 bases at V and 2 bases at J, with 9 bases in the middle.

This chain uses TRBV5-8 with TRBJ2-6; 8 bases agree with TRBD2. The CDR3 length is 18 residues. V shed 1 base, J shed 0 bases, and the junction held 6 bases outside the gene matches. Per the germline V gene, CDR1 is SGHTS and CDR2 is YDEGEE. CDR3 in DNA: TGTGCCAGCAGCTTGCGAGCGGGGGCCTTCTCTGGGGCCAACGTCCTGACTTTC. It translates to CASSLRAGAFSGANVLTF. Using reference TRBV5-8 and TRBJ2-6 for the parts outside the CDR3, the full variable domain is EAGVTQSPTHLIKTRGQQATLRCSPISGHTSVYWYQQALGLGLQFLLWYDEGEERNRGNFPPRFSGRQFPNYSSELNVNALELEDSALYLCASSLRAGAFSGANVLTFGAGSRLTVL.

As concerns this clone: Other nucleotide sequences in the sample specify the same CDR3. CDR3 residues: CASRRTDNQPQHF. The CDR3 DNA reads TGTGCCAGCCGTAGGACAGACAATCAGCCCCAGCATTTT. The chain couples TRBV27 to TRBJ1-5; possibly TRBD1 for D (6 bases). The CDR3 is made up of 13 amino acids. Germline V gene sequence: CDR1 MNHEY, CDR2 SMNVEV (reference sequence). Trimming cost V 8 bases and J 3 bases, with 11 bases left between them.

The sample holds a few counts of this clone. This rearrangement joins TRBV2 to TRBJ2-3, with 8 bases fitting TRBD2. V shed 8 bases and J 3 bases; nucleotides not matched to a gene: 7. CDR1 is SNHLY and CDR2 is FYNNEI in the germline V gene. The CDR3 is 14 amino acids. The CDR3 loop is CASPQRGPTDTQYF. The CDR3, as DNA: TGTGCCAGCCCTCAGCGGGGGCCGACAGATACGCAGTATTTT.

The V gene is TRBV6-6, the J gene TRBJ2-3; tentatively, D is TRBD1 or TRBD2 (6 bases each). CDR1 and CDR2 from the germline V gene are MNHNY and SVGAGI (reference sequence). Trimming stripped 5 bases from V and 2 bases from J, with 17 bases between. This CDR3 region has 16 residues. CDR3 DNA: TGTGCCAGCAGTAAGATACAGGGAGGTTCCACAGATACGCAGTATTTT. Translating gives CASSKIQGGSTDTQYF.